This TCR beta chain was profiled in a study of identical twins. Study-wide results and caveats: Insertion counts were lower in abundant cord blood beta clonotypes, a trend that memory repertoires did not show. Partial confounding of zero-insertion analyses by invariant MAIT and iNKT cells was possible. Models predicted less out-of-frame TCR alpha sharing in monozygotic twins than was found.

This clonotype occurred a few times. Its antigen is not known. Template switching introduced a universal primer site, and the cDNA bore unique molecular identifiers. TCRdb recomputed calls from the 5' RACE reads with MiXCR, one row per CDR3 protein. The sample comprises around 1.7 million distinct CDR3 sequences, about 30% of which are singletons, and approximately 0.25% rests with the top ten. The receptor was derived from a newborn girl in good health. Sequencing was done on a sample of cord blood.

CDR3 loop: CASSRTDGGYGYTF. CDR3 DNA sequence: TGTGCCAGCAGTAGAACGGATGGAGGCTATGGCTACACCTTC. The chain has TRBV5-5 and TRBJ1-2, with D uncertain. This CDR3 is 14 amino acids long. Trimming took 5 bases from V and 4 from J, leaving 15 bases between them. The germline V gene encodes CDR1 SGHKS and CDR2 YYEKEE (reference sequence).